These T cell receptor beta chains were read from a single sample in a study of CD4+ T cells in melanoma. Profiling relied on immunoSEQ multiplex PCR, and the TCRdb table lists in-frame clones only, not all of them. The sample lists 20,000 to 25,000 clones; roughly 82% were seen once. Material for sequencing was cells from a culture (not recorded whether cultured in vitro). The source is a human donor with melanoma. Both conserved end residues are part of each CDR3. A D gene is named only where the DNA matches it firmly. Size is omitted from some rows. Given values are once, few, many or a class for expanded clones.

TRBD2	TRBV6-4	-	TRBJ2-3	TGTGCCAGCTCAAGACTAGCGGGGGGAGGCACAGATACGCAGTATTTT	CASSRLAGGGTDTQYF
TRBD1	TRBV6-5	-	TRBJ1-1	TGTGCCAGCAGTTACCGACAGGGCCTTATGAACACTGAAGCTTTCTTT	CASSYRQGLMNTEAFF
-	TRBV19	-	TRBJ2-1	TGTGCCAGTAGTCCCCTGGCCCAGTACAATGAGCAGTTCTTC	CASSPLAQYNEQFF
-	TRBV18	-	TRBJ1-2	TGTGCCAGCTCACCAGACAGTAACTATGGCTACACCTTC	CASSPDSNYGYTF
-	TRBV18	-	TRBJ1-4	TGTGCCAGCTCACCGAGAGTAAAAGGAACTAATGAAAAACTGTTTTTT	CASSPRVKGTNEKLFF
-	TRBV2	-	TRBJ1-3	TGTGCCAGCGTGGGGACTGGAGGAAACACCATATATTTT	CASVGTGGNTIYF
TRBD1	TRBV6-5	-	TRBJ2-2	TGTGCCAGCAGAAGAACAGGGGTGAACACCGGGGAGCTGTTTTTT	CASRRTGVNTGELFF
-	TRBV30	-	TRBJ1-5	TGTGCCTGGAGTGTGATGAATCAGCCCCAGCATTTT	CAWSVMNQPQHF
-	TRBV19	few	TRBJ1-5	TGTGCCAGTAGCGACGGGCCACTCTTGCGCAATCAGCCCCAGCATTTT	CASSDGPLLRNQPQHF
-	TRBV2	-	TRBJ1-1	TGTGCCAGCAAGAGAGGGGTATACACTGAAGCTTTCTTT	CASKRGVYTEAFF
-	TRBV5-1	-	TRBJ2-1	TGCGCCAGCACTTTGGTGGGGGCCGCGGATGAGCAGTTCTTC	CASTLVGAADEQFF
-	TRBV30	-	TRBJ1-1	TGTGCCTGGAGTGGTTTACAGGGATACACTGAAGCTTTCTTT	CAWSGLQGYTEAFF
-	TRBV7-8	-	TRBJ1-3	TGTGCCAGCAGCTCCTCGACGGTCAGCTCTGGAAACACCATATATTTT	CASSSSTVSSGNTIYF
-	TRBV7-3	-	TRBJ2-5	TGTGCCAGCAGCTTATCTGCCCAGAGCGGAGAGACCCAGTACTTC	CASSLSAQSGETQYF
-	TRBV7-2	-	TRBJ2-3	TGTGCCAGCAGCTTAGTAACGGCCACAGATACGCAGTATTTT	CASSLVTATDTQYF
-	TRBV11-2	-	TRBJ2-1	TGTGCCAGCAGCTTAGAAAGGGGCAGGGGCCATCGAAATGAGCAGTTCTTC	CASSLERGRGHRNEQFF
TRBD2	TRBV5-1	-	TRBJ2-5	TGCGCCAGCAGCCCGAACCCGGGGGGAGAGACCCAGTACTTC	CASSPNPGGETQYF
-	TRBV10-3	-	TRBJ2-7	TGTGCCATCAGTACGGACAGTTCCTACGAGCAGTACTTC	CAISTDSSYEQYF
-	TRBV13	-	TRBJ2-1	TGTGCCAGCAGCTTTGGAGTTGTGGAGCAGTTCTTC	CASSFGVVEQFF
TRBD1	TRBV25-1	-	TRBJ1-6	TGTGCCAGCAGGATGGACAGGGGGTTTTCGTCCTATAATTCACCCCTCCACTTT	CASRMDRGFSSYNSPLHF
TRBD2	TRBV7-8	once	TRBJ2-2	TGTGCCAGCAGCCGTAGCGGGGGACTCACCGGGGAGCTGTTTTTT	CASSRSGGLTGELFF
TRBD1	TRBV5-1	-	TRBJ1-5	TGCGCCAGCAGGCCGGGGACAGGGGGATCCAATCAGCCCCAGCATTTT	CASRPGTGGSNQPQHF
TRBD2	TRBV4-1	once	TRBJ2-1	TGCGCCAGCAGGCTGGCGGGGGGCTCCTACAATGAGCAGTTCTTC	CASRLAGGSYNEQFF
TRBD1	TRBV6-5	-	TRBJ2-1	TGTGCCAGCAGTACCCCGGGACAGGGGTACAATGAGCAGTTCTTC	CASSTPGQGYNEQFF
-	TRBV18	few	TRBJ2-5	TGTGCCAGCTCACCAGGGGGAAAGGGGCAAGAGACCCAGTACTTC	CASSPGGKGQETQYF
-	TRBV5-8	-	TRBJ1-5	TGTGCCAGCAGCCGTGTAGCAGGCAATCAGCCCCAGCATTTT	CASSRVAGNQPQHF
-	TRBV30	-	TRBJ1-5	TGTGCCTGGAGTGTATACCCCAATCAGCCCCAGCATTTT	CAWSVYPNQPQHF
-	TRBV11-1	-	TRBJ2-4	TGTGCCAGCAGCTTATTCACAGGCAGGGTTTACTTC	CASSLFTGRVYF
-	TRBV4-1	-	TRBJ1-5	TGCGCCAGCAGCCAAGGTCCAGTGCCCATAAGCAATCAGCCCCAGCATTTT	CASSQGPVPISNQPQHF
-	TRBV21-1	-	TRBJ2-5	TGTGCCAGCAGCAGAGGCAGCCAAGAGACCCAGTACTTC	CASSRGSQETQYF
-	TRBV28	-	TRBJ1-2	TGTGCCAGCAGCTCGACCCCTCAGGGAACCGGCTACACCTTC	CASSSTPQGTGYTF
TRBD1	TRBV6-5	-	TRBJ2-7	TGTGCCAGCAGATACATCTGGACAGGGGGCACCTACGAGCAGTACTTC	CASRYIWTGGTYEQYF
-	TRBV5-1	-	TRBJ1-1	TGCGCCAGCAGCTCCCGGATTTTTGGGTTGAACACTGAAGCTTTCTTT	CASSSRIFGLNTEAFF
-	TRBV7-8	-	TRBJ2-1	TGTGCCAGCAGCCCCCCCCTCCGACTAGGGGGCTACAATGAGCAGTTCTTC	CASSPPLRLGGYNEQFF
-	TRBV9	-	TRBJ2-5	TGTGCCAGCAGCGTGGGGGTTGGAGAGACCCAGTACTTC	CASSVGVGETQYF
TRBD2	TRBV5-1	-	TRBJ2-2	TGCGCCAGCAGTTCTCCCGGACTAGCGTCCACCGGGGAGCTGTTTTTT	CASSSPGLASTGELFF
-	TRBV5-1	-	TRBJ1-4	TGCGCCAGCAGCCTAGGACAGCTAGCAACTAATGAAAAACTGTTTTTT	CASSLGQLATNEKLFF
-	TRBV10-3	-	TRBJ1-4	TGTGCCATCAGTGAGCCTCGGGACGAGAAACTGTTTTTT	CAISEPRDEKLFF
-	TRBV4-2	-	TRBJ1-2	TGTGCCAGCAGCCAAGTGCTACAGGGTGGCTACACCTTC	CASSQVLQGGYTF
-	TRBV6-1	-	TRBJ1-2	TGTGCCAGCAGTGAAGTATTGGAATATGGCTACACCTTC	CASSEVLEYGYTF
TRBD1	TRBV9	-	TRBJ2-7	TGTGCCAGCAGTCCTCGAGGGACAGGGCAGTACCACGAGCAGTACTTC	CASSPRGTGQYHEQYF
-	TRBV19	-	TRBJ1-6	TGTGCCAGTAGGAAGAGTACCGCCGGCCCCTATAATTCACCCCTCCACTTT	CASRKSTAGPYNSPLHF
-	TRBV5-1	once	TRBJ1-1	TGCGCCAGCAGCTTGGGCAGGGGCTCTTTATTGAACACTGAAGCTTTCTTT	CASSLGRGSLLNTEAFF
TRBD2	TRBV9	-	TRBJ2-7	TGTGCCAGCAGCCGGGGATGGGGTGGTAGCGGGATTCCGAGTCTCTACGAGCAGTACTTC	CASSRGWGGSGIPSLYEQYF
TRBD1	TRBV7-9	-	TRBJ1-2	TGTGCCAGCAGCCGTGGGACAGCTAACTATGGCTACACCTTC	CASSRGTANYGYTF
-	TRBV7-3	-	TRBJ2-5	TGTGCCAGCAGCTTAAGGGGATCTCTCCAAGAGACCCAGTACTTC	CASSLRGSLQETQYF